This T cell receptor (beta chain) was recovered during a study of T cell responses to AZD1222 COVID-19 vaccine. The method was immunoSEQ multiplex PCR; TCRdb's version includes in-frame clones alone and lacks a portion of them. Here the sample spans approximately 120,000 clones, around nine tenths being singletons. CDR3 length equals 14 residues. V was pared by 4 bases and J by 3 bases, with 13 bases between. The germline V gene encodes CDR1 SGHNT and CDR2 YYREEE (reference sequence). Source: peripheral blood, taken on day 0 of AZD1222 vaccination. The J gene is TRBJ1-2, the V gene TRBV5-4; D gene unclear. This clonotype was sampled from an adult in good health. The CDR3 DNA sequence: TGTGCCAGCAGCCCTGGGTCGGTTTACTATGGCTACACCTTC. It is translated as CASSPGSVYYGYTF.